Here is one TCR beta chain with its context. These data originate in a study of blood T cell repertoires in COVID-19. As handled by the study authors: Quantification of nucleated cells was approximated via reference gene primer amplification. Some clones are missing from TCRdb's copy, which holds only in-frame ones; the method was immunoSEQ multiplex PCR. D and trimming were read from the DNA, whereas the V and J calls and clone size are those reported in that table. Found here are 100,000 to 150,000 clones, about 90% of them singletons; the top ten hold approximately 3.3%. The germline CDR1 and CDR2 sequences are MDHEN and SYDVKM. The CDR3 length is 14 residues. Between the trimmed V and J ends, which lost 4 bases and 6 bases, there was a span of 16 bases.

The clonotype was recovered from a woman aged 55-70 years with acute or convalescent COVID-19. This chain uses TRBV28 with TRBJ2-7; D may be TRBD2 (6 bases). Sequenced sample: peripheral blood. The CDR3 loop reads CASSSLRWGGEQYF. CDR3 nucleotide sequence: TGTGCCAGCAGTTCATTAAGGTGGGGAGGCGAGCAGTACTTC.